The rows below give T cell receptor beta chains drawn from one sample of a study of OX40 agonist ivuxolimab in advanced cancers. TCRdb's copy holds only in-frame clones and misses some; the assay was immunoSEQ multiplex PCR. This sample has 67,000 or so clones; approximately 86% occur once, and the top ten carry about 1.1%. The sample here was CD4+ or CD8+ T cells sorted from blood, taken in a trial of the OX40 agonist ivuxolimab. These receptor sequences come from an adult with an advanced solid tumor such as melanoma, head and neck, liver or kidney cancer. Both conserved end residues are part of each CDR3. A D gene is named only where the DNA matches it firmly. The size field is filled for only some rows; it gives once, few, many or a size class.

.	TRBV7-6	TRBJ1-1	.	TGTGCCAGCAGCAAAGACCAGAACACTGAAGCTTTCTTT	CASSKDQNTEAFF
TRBD2	TRBV7-9	TRBJ2-2	.	TGTGCCAGCAGCTCCTCTAGCGGGGTAGCGAACACCGGGGAGCTGTTTTTT	CASSSSSGVANTGELFF
TRBD1	TRBV19	TRBJ1-2	.	TGTGCCAGTAGTACAGGGGGCCGGGAGTATGGCTACACCTTC	CASSTGGREYGYTF
TRBD2	TRBV4-3	TRBJ2-3	.	TGCGCCAGCAGCCAAGCCGTACTAGCGGGGCAGGTAGATACGCAGTATTTT	CASSQAVLAGQVDTQYF
.	TRBV7-3	TRBJ2-1	.	TGTGCCAGCAGTTCCGGGACTTTAAATGAGCAGTTCTTC	CASSSGTLNEQFF
.	TRBV2	TRBJ2-2	once	TGTGCCAGCACAAAAGGAGAAGGACTCGGGGAGCTGTTTTTT	CASTKGEGLGELFF
.	TRBV5-4	TRBJ2-7	once	TGTGCCAGCAGCTTAGAAGGGGGTATATTCCACGAGCAGTACTTC	CASSLEGGIFHEQYF
.	TRBV18	TRBJ2-7	.	TGTGCCAGCTCGCCATACAGGGAGAACGAGCAGTACTTC	CASSPYRENEQYF
TRBD2	TRBV28	TRBJ2-3	.	TGTGCCTCCAGCGGGAGGGCCAATACGCAGTATTTT	CASSGRANTQYF
TRBD1	TRBV7-9	TRBJ2-7	.	TGTGCCAGCAGCATGACAGGGGGCTTATCTCGCGAGCAGTACTTC	CASSMTGGLSREQYF
.	TRBV19	TRBJ2-1	.	TGTGCCAGTTCCTACAATGAGCAGTTCTTC	CASSYNEQFF
.	TRBV28	TRBJ1-2	.	TGTGCCAGCAGCTTTCCCACGATTCCTAACTATGGCTACACCTTC	CASSFPTIPNYGYTF
.	TRBV4-3	TRBJ2-7	.	TGCGCCAGCAGCCAAGAAGGAGAGGGCCCCTACGAGCAGTACTTC	CASSQEGEGPYEQYF
TRBD1	TRBV27	TRBJ2-7	few	TGTGCCAGCAGTAAAGGACAGGGTGCCTACGAGCAGTACTTC	CASSKGQGAYEQYF
TRBD1	TRBV7-6	TRBJ1-1	.	TGTGCCAGCAGCTTAGGACAGGGGGCAAGGGTGAACACTGAAGCTTTCTTT	CASSLGQGARVNTEAFF
.	TRBV21-1	TRBJ1-2	.	TGTGCCAGCAGCCAGTGGGCTCCTCCTAACTATGGCTACACCTTC	CASSQWAPPNYGYTF
.	TRBV2	TRBJ2-7	.	TGTGCCAGCAGTCAGGGGTTCTACGAGCAGTACTTC	CASSQGFYEQYF
.	TRBV18	TRBJ2-7	.	TGTGCCAGCTCATCTCAGGGGTCCTACGAGCAGTACTTC	CASSSQGSYEQYF
TRBD1	TRBV4-3	TRBJ2-1	.	TGCGCCAGCAGCCAGTGGGACAGGGGTAACCCTGAGCAGTTCTTC	CASSQWDRGNPEQFF
.	TRBV6-5	TRBJ1-6	.	TGTGCCAGCAGCGCCGGGCCCTATAATTCACCCCTCCACTTT	CASSAGPYNSPLHF
TRBD1	TRBV27	TRBJ2-3	.	TGTGCCAGCAGTTTGCGGTTCAGGGGGCTTTCTGGGGATACGCAGTATTTT	CASSLRFRGLSGDTQYF
.	TRBV28	TRBJ1-5	.	TGTGCCAGCAGCCAATCACAGCTGCTTAGCAATCAGCCCCAGCATTTT	CASSQSQLLSNQPQHF
.	TRBV27	TRBJ1-5	.	TGTGCCAGCAGTCCAGGATATAGCAATCAGCCCCAGCATTTT	CASSPGYSNQPQHF
.	TRBV5-4	TRBJ2-7	.	TGTGCCAGCAGCTTACAAACCCGGGACCCTGAGGGCGAGCAGTACTTC	CASSLQTRDPEGEQYF